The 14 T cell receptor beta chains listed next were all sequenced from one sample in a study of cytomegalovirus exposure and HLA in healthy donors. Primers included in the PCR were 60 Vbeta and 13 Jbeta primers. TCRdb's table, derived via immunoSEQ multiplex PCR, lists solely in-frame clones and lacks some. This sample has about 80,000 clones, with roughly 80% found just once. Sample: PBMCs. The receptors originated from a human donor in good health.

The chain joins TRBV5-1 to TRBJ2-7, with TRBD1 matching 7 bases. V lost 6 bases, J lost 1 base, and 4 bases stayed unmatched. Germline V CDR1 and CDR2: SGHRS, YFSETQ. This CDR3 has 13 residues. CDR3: CASNDRVSYEQYF. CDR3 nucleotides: TGCGCCAGCAACGACAGGGTTTCCTACGAGCAGTACTTC.

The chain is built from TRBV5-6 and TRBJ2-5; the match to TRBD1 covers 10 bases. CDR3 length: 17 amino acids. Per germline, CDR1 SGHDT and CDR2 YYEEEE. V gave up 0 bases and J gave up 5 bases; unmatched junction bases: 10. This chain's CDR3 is CASSLDLWTGGLETQYF. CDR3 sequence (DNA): TGTGCCAGCAGCTTGGACCTTTGGACAGGGGGTCTTGAGACCCAGTACTTC.

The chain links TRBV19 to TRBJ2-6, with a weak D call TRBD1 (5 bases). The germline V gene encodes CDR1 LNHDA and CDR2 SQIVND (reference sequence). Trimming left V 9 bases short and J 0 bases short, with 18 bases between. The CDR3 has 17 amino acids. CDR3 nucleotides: TGTGCCAGCTATTCTGGAAGGGGTAGCTCTGGGGCCAACGTCCTGACTTTC. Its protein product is CASYSGRGSSGANVLTF.

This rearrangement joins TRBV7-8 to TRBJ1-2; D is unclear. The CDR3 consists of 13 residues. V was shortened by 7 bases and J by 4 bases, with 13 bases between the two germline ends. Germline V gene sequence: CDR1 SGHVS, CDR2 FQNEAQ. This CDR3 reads CASTRDRGYGYTF. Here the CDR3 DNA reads TGTGCCAGCACCAGAGACCGGGGCTATGGCTACACCTTC.

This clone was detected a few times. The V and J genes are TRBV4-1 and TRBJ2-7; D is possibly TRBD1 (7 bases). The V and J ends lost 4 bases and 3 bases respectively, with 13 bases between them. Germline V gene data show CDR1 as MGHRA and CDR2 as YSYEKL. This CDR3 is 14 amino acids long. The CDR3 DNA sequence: TGCGCCAGCAGCCCCCGGCAGGGGGGCTACGAGCAGTACTTC. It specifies CASSPRQGGYEQYF.

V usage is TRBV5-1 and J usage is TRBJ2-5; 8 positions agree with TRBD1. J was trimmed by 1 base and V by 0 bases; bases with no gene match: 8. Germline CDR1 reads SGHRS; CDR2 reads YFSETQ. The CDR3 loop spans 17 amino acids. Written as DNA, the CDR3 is TGCGCCAGCAGCTTGGAGGGACAGGCTGTCTCCCAAGAGACCCAGTACTTC. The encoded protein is CASSLEGQAVSQETQYF.

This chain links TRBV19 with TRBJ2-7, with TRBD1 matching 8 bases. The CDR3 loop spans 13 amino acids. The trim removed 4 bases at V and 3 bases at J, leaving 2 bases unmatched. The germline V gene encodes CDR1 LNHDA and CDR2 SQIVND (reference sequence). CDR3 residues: CASSTGQGYEQYF. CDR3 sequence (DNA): TGTGCCAGTAGTACCGGACAGGGCTACGAGCAGTACTTC.

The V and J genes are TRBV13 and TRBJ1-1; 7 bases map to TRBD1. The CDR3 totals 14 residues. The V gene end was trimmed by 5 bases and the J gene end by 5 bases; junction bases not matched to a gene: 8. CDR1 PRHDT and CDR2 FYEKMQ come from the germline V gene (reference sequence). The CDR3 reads CASSQRQGGTEAFF. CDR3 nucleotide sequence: TGTGCCAGCAGCCAACGACAGGGTGGAACTGAAGCTTTCTTT.

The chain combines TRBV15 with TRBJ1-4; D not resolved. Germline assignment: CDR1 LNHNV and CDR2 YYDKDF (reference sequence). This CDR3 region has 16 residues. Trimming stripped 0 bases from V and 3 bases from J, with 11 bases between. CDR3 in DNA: TGTGCCACCAGCAGAGATCGAGGGCGGGCTAATGAAAAACTGTTTTTT. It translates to CATSRDRGRANEKLFF.

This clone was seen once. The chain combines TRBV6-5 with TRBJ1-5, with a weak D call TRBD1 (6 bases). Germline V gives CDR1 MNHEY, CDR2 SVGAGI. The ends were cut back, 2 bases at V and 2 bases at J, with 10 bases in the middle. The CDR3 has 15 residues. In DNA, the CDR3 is TGTGCCAGCAGTTACAAACAGGGTGGCAATCAGCCCCAGCATTTT. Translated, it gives CASSYKQGGNQPQHF.

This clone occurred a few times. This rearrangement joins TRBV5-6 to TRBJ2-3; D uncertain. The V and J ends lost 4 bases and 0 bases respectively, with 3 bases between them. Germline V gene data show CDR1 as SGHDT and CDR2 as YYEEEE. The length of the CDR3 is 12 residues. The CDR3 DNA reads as TGTGCCAGCAGCACAAGCACAGATACGCAGTATTTT. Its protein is CASSTSTDTQYF.

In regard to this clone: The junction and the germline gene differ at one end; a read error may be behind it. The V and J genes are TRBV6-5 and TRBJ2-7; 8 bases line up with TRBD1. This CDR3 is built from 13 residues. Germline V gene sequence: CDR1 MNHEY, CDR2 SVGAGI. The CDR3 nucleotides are TGTGCCAGCAGTAAGGACAGGGAAAGCCGACAGTCCTTC. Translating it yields CASSKDRESRQSF.

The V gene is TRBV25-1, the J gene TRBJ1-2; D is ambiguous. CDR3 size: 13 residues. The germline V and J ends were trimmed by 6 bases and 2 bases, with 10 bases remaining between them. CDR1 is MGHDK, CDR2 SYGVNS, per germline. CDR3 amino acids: CASRRDGNYGYTF. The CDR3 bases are TGTGCCAGCAGGAGAGACGGGAACTATGGCTACACCTTC.

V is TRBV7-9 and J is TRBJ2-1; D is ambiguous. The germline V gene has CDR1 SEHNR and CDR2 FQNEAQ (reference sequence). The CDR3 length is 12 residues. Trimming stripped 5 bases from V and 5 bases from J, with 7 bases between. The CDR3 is CASSPSDNEQFF. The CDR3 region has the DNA TGTGCCAGCAGCCCCTCGGACAATGAGCAGTTCTTC.